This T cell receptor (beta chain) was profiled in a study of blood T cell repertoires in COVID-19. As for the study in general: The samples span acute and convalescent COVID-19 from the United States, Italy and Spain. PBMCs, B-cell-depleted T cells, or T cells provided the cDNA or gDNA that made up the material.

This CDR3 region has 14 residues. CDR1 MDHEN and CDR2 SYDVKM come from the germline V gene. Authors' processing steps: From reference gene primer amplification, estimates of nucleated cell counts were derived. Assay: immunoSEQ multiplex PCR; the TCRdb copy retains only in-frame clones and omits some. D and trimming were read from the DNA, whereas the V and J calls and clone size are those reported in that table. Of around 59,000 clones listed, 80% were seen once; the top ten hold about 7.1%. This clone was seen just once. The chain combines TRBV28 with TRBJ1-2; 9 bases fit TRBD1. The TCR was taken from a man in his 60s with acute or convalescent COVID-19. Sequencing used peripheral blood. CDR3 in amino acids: CAGRGQGQEYGYTF. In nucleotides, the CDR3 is TGTGCGGGGAGGGGACAGGGCCAGGAGTATGGCTACACCTTC.